This T cell receptor beta chain was captured in a study of shared clonotypes between healthy human individuals. On the study more broadly: Per donor, CD8 memory used one plate, CD8 naive used two, CD4 memory used three and CD4 naive used three. General observations from the study: Unshared clonotypes carried lower generation probabilities than those common to all four donors. A generally larger estimated richness was seen in naive subsets than in memory subsets.

Points on this clone: What it binds is unknown.

CD8 cells classed as naive were CD45RO-negative and positively selected for CCR7, excluding terminally differentiated effector memory CD45RA+ cells. This CDR3 has 16 residues. CDR1 and CDR2 (germline): MNHNY, SVGAGI (reference sequence). Between the trimmed V and J ends, which lost 0 bases and 5 bases, there was a span of 14 bases. Here immunoSEQ multiplex PCR was the method, and the copy in TCRdb shows in-frame clones only, minus some. The data hold millions of clones, with about 95% observed a single time. The chain joins TRBV6-6 to TRBJ1-5, with D possibly matching TRBD1 (5 bases). The receptor's source is a man between 18 and 29 years old in good health. The sample was naive CD8+ T cells sorted from blood. The CDR3 is CASSYSGGEIHQPQHF. Written as DNA, the CDR3 is TGTGCCAGCAGTTACTCTGGGGGGGAAATTCATCAGCCCCAGCATTTT.